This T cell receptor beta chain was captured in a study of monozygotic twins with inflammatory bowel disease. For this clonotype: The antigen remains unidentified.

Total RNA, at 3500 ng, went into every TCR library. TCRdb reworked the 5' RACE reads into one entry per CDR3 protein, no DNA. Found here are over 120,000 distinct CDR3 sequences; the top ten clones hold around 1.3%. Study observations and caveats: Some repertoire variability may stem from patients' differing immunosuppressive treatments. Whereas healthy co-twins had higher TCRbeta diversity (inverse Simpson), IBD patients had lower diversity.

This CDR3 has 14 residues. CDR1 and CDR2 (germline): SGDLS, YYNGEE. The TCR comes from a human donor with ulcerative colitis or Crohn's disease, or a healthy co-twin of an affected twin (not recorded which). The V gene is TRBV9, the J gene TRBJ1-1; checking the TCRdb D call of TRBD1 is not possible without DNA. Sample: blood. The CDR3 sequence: CASSVDGGNTEAFF.